The T cell receptor (beta chain) described here comes from a study of blood T cell repertoires in COVID-19. Under the authors' procedure: Reference gene primer amplification in the assay estimated nucleated cell counts. Using immunoSEQ multiplex PCR, the repertoire was profiled, and TCRdb retains in-frame clones only, with some absent. V and J calls and clone size follow that table, whereas D and trimming were derived from the DNA. This repertoire shows 200,000 or so clones, 86% found once; its top ten account for over 3%. The germline gives CDR1 SEHNR, CDR2 FQNEAQ (reference sequence). The V end was cut by 6 bases, the J end by 1 base, with 25 bases between. The CDR3 totals 19 residues. Only a few counts were recorded for this clone.

The chain carries TRBV7-9 and TRBJ2-1, with D tentatively TRBD2 (6 bases). Source material: PBMCs or T cells enriched from blood (not recorded which). The TCR was taken from a woman in her thirties or forties with acute COVID-19. As DNA, the CDR3 is TGTGCCAGCAGATTCGATCCGGGACTCTCTAGTGGGTCCTACAATGAGCAGTTCTTC. This translates into CASRFDPGLSSGSYNEQFF.